The rows below give T cell receptor beta chains drawn from one sample of a study of regulatory T cells in long-lasting Graves disease. MiXCR, applied by TCRdb to the multiplex PCR reads, yields one record per CDR3 protein. The sample contains hundreds of thousands of distinct CDR3 sequences, roughly 16% of which appear only once. The sample here was peripheral blood mononuclear cells (PBMCs), taken at new diagnosis, from a patient treated with antithyroid drugs. These receptors all stem from a female donor with Graves disease. Each CDR3 is given with its conserved first and last residue. Each record gives: CDR3 protein, CDR3 DNA, D gene, V gene, J gene, clone size. The D gene is left open where the match is weak. The listing skips clone size in some rows; elsewhere it reads once, few, many or a size class.

cdr3_aa: CASSQDHMRRMKDTIYF; cdr3_nt: TGTGCCAGCAGCCAAGATCATATGAGGAGAATGAAGGACACCATATATTTT; d_call: -; v_call: TRBV4-2; j_call: TRBJ1-3; clone_size: few
cdr3_aa: CASSKRYRGRPYEQYF; cdr3_nt: TGTGCCAGCAGTAAAAGGTACAGGGGGCGCCCCTACGAGCAGTACTTC; d_call: TRBD1; v_call: TRBV28; j_call: TRBJ2-7; clone_size: many
cdr3_aa: CSAWTGYGNTIYF; cdr3_nt: TGCAGTGCCTGGACAGGGTACGGAAACACCATATATTTT; d_call: TRBD1; v_call: TRBV20-1; j_call: TRBJ1-3; clone_size: many
cdr3_aa: CASSYGTDNQPQHF; cdr3_nt: TGTGCCAGCAGTTACGGGACAGACAATCAGCCCCAGCATTTT; d_call: TRBD1; v_call: TRBV6-5; j_call: TRBJ1-5; clone_size: many
cdr3_aa: CASSPAAGLAGEDTQYF; cdr3_nt: TGTGCCAGCAGCCCCGCCGCCGGACTAGCGGGAGAAGATACGCAGTATTTT; d_call: TRBD2; v_call: TRBV6-2/TRBV6-3; j_call: TRBJ2-3; clone_size: many
cdr3_aa: CASSRETSGSYEQYF; cdr3_nt: TGTGCCAGCAGCCGAGAGACTAGCGGCTCCTACGAGCAGTACTTC; d_call: TRBD2; v_call: TRBV7-9; j_call: TRBJ2-7; clone_size: many
cdr3_aa: CAWSVRGDTEAFF; cdr3_nt: TGTGCCTGGAGTGTTCGGGGTGACACTGAAGCTTTCTTT; d_call: -; v_call: TRBV30; j_call: TRBJ1-1; clone_size: many
cdr3_aa: CASSQVGTATEAFF; cdr3_nt: TGCGCCAGCAGCCAAGTCGGGACAGCCACTGAAGCTTTCTTT; d_call: TRBD1; v_call: TRBV4-1; j_call: TRBJ1-1; clone_size: many
cdr3_aa: CASQWGGGTEAFF; cdr3_nt: TGTGCCAGTCAATGGGGCGGGGGCACTGAAGCTTTCTTT; d_call: -; v_call: TRBV27; j_call: TRBJ1-1; clone_size: few
cdr3_aa: CASSPNSVAYNEQFF; cdr3_nt: TGTGCCAGCAGCCCCAACAGCGTAGCCTACAATGAGCAGTTCTTC; d_call: -; v_call: TRBV11-2; j_call: TRBJ2-1; clone_size: many
cdr3_aa: CSALEGNSNQPQHF; cdr3_nt: TGCAGTGCTCTAGAGGGTAATAGCAATCAGCCCCAGCATTTT; d_call: -; v_call: TRBV20-1; j_call: TRBJ1-5; clone_size: many
cdr3_aa: CASSLSLGLAGFYEQYF; cdr3_nt: TGTGCCAGCAGCTTATCTCTCGGGCTAGCGGGATTTTACGAGCAGTACTTC; d_call: TRBD2; v_call: TRBV7-2; j_call: TRBJ2-7; clone_size: many
cdr3_aa: CASSLEVGSNEKLFF; cdr3_nt: TGTGCCAGCAGCCTGGAGGTCGGTTCTAATGAAAAACTGTTTTTT; d_call: -; v_call: TRBV5-5; j_call: TRBJ1-4; clone_size: many
cdr3_aa: CASSQDLNTMNTEAFF; cdr3_nt: TGTGCCAGCAGCCAAGATCTTAACACAATGAACACTGAAGCTTTCTTT; d_call: -; v_call: TRBV3-1; j_call: TRBJ1-1; clone_size: many
cdr3_aa: CASSPLVSNTGELFF; cdr3_nt: TGTGCCAGCTCACCCCTCGTATCAAACACCGGGGAGCTGTTTTTT; d_call: -; v_call: TRBV18; j_call: TRBJ2-2; clone_size: -
cdr3_aa: CSAGTGGKADTQYF; cdr3_nt: TGCAGTGCTGGGACAGGGGGGAAGGCAGATACGCAGTATTTT; d_call: TRBD1; v_call: TRBV20-1; j_call: TRBJ2-3; clone_size: many
cdr3_aa: CASSYSLDRDSYEQYF; cdr3_nt: TGTGCCAGCAGTTACTCCCTCGACAGGGACTCCTACGAGCAGTACTTC; d_call: TRBD1; v_call: TRBV6-2/TRBV6-3; j_call: TRBJ2-7; clone_size: -
cdr3_aa: CASSIVRHALNQPQHF; cdr3_nt: TGTGCCAGTAGTATTGTACGGCACGCCCTCAATCAGCCCCAGCATTTT; d_call: -; v_call: TRBV19; j_call: TRBJ1-5; clone_size: -
cdr3_aa: CASSLRSPGNTEAFF; cdr3_nt: TGTGCCAGCAGCCTACGGTCCCCTGGGAACACTGAAGCTTTCTTT; d_call: -; v_call: TRBV7-3; j_call: TRBJ1-1; clone_size: many
cdr3_aa: CASSSERAHQPQHF; cdr3_nt: TGTGCCAGCAGTTCGGAGAGGGCGCATCAGCCCCAGCATTTT; d_call: -; v_call: TRBV6-9; j_call: TRBJ1-5; clone_size: many
cdr3_aa: CSALDRNYYGYTF; cdr3_nt: TGCAGTGCCCTGGACAGAAACTACTATGGCTACACCTTC; d_call: -; v_call: TRBV20-1; j_call: TRBJ1-2; clone_size: -
cdr3_aa: CVSSLTVSYNKQFF; cdr3_nt: TGTGTCAGCAGCTTAACAGTCTCCTACAATAAGCAGTTCTTC; d_call: -; v_call: TRBV11-2; j_call: TRBJ2-1; clone_size: few
cdr3_aa: CASSFGQSFNKDTQYF; cdr3_nt: TGTGCCAGCAGTTTCGGGCAATCCTTTAACAAAGATACGCAGTATTTT; d_call: -; v_call: TRBV12-3/TRBV12-4; j_call: TRBJ2-3; clone_size: many
cdr3_aa: CSVRHRIEITEAFF; cdr3_nt: TGCAGCGTCAGACACAGGATTGAAATCACTGAAGCTTTCTTT; d_call: -; v_call: TRBV29-1; j_call: TRBJ1-1; clone_size: many
cdr3_aa: CASSQVQGHTGELFF; cdr3_nt: TGTGCCAGCAGCCAAGTACAGGGCCACACCGGGGAGCTGTTTTTT; d_call: -; v_call: TRBV3-1; j_call: TRBJ2-2; clone_size: few
cdr3_aa: CASSVGTSEHYNEQFF; cdr3_nt: TGTGCCAGCAGCGTAGGGACTAGCGAGCATTACAATGAGCAGTTCTTC; d_call: TRBD2; v_call: TRBV9; j_call: TRBJ2-1; clone_size: many
cdr3_aa: CASSLGRINQPQHF; cdr3_nt: TGTGCCAGCAGCCTAGGACGTATTAATCAGCCCCAGCATTTT; d_call: -; v_call: TRBV3-1; j_call: TRBJ1-5; clone_size: many
cdr3_aa: CASSEGGMNTEAFF; cdr3_nt: TGTGCCAGCAGTGAAGGGGGGATGAACACTGAAGCTTTCTTT; d_call: -; v_call: TRBV2; j_call: TRBJ1-1; clone_size: many
cdr3_aa: CASSAESGYNEQFF; cdr3_nt: TGTGCCAGCAGCGCTGAGTCGGGCTACAATGAGCAGTTCTTC; d_call: -; v_call: TRBV9; j_call: TRBJ2-1; clone_size: many
cdr3_aa: CSAHPGDTQYF; cdr3_nt: TGCAGTGCCCACCCCGGAGATACGCAGTATTTT; d_call: -; v_call: TRBV20-1; j_call: TRBJ2-3; clone_size: -
cdr3_aa: CASSEYGPAGSSGNTIYF; cdr3_nt: TGCGCCAGCAGTGAGTACGGCCCTGCCGGGAGCTCTGGAAACACCATATATTTT; d_call: -; v_call: TRBV10-2; j_call: TRBJ1-3; clone_size: many
cdr3_aa: CATLGLAGGYTQYF; cdr3_nt: TGTGCCACCCTGGGACTAGCGGGAGGGTATACGCAGTATTTT; d_call: TRBD2; v_call: TRBV27; j_call: TRBJ2-3; clone_size: many
cdr3_aa: CAWRLGTAPDTQYF; cdr3_nt: TGTGCCTGGAGGCTCGGGACAGCCCCAGATACGCAGTATTTT; d_call: TRBD1; v_call: TRBV30; j_call: TRBJ2-3; clone_size: -
cdr3_aa: CASSQGLFATNEKLFF; cdr3_nt: TGTGCCAGCAGCCAAGGCCTCTTTGCAACTAATGAAAAACTGTTTTTT; d_call: -; v_call: TRBV3-1; j_call: TRBJ1-4; clone_size: many
cdr3_aa: CASSQDSYNEKLFF; cdr3_nt: TGCGCCAGCAGTCAAGACAGCTATAATGAAAAACTGTTTTTT; d_call: -; v_call: TRBV5-1; j_call: TRBJ1-4; clone_size: few
cdr3_aa: CATSRTVGGEQYF; cdr3_nt: TGTGCCACCAGTCGGACAGTTGGGGGCGAGCAGTACTTC; d_call: -; v_call: TRBV24-1; j_call: TRBJ2-7; clone_size: -
cdr3_aa: CASSLGTGRHEQYF; cdr3_nt: TGTGCCAGCAGCCTCGGGACAGGGCGACACGAGCAGTACTTC; d_call: TRBD1; v_call: TRBV4-2; j_call: TRBJ2-7; clone_size: many
cdr3_aa: CAISETELAGGVGEQFF; cdr3_nt: TGTGCCATCAGTGAGACGGAACTAGCGGGGGGGGTTGGTGAGCAGTTCTTC; d_call: TRBD2; v_call: TRBV10-3; j_call: TRBJ2-1; clone_size: many